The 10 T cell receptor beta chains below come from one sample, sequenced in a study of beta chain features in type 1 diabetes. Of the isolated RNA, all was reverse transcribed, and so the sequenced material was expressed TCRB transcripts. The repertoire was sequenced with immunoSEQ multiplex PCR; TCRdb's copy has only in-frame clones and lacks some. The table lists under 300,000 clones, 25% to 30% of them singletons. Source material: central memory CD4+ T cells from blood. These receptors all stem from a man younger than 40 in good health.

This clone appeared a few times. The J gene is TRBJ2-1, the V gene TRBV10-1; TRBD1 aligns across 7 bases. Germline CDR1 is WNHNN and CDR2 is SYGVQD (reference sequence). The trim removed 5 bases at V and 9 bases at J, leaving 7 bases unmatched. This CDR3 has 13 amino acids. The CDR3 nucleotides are TGCGCCAGCAGTACCTTTCCAGGGGGTGAGCAGTTCTTC. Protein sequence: CASSTFPGGEQFF.

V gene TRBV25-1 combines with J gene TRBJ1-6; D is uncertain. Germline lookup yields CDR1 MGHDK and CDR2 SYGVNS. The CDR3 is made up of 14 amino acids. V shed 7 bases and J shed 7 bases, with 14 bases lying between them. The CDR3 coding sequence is TGTGCCAGCATGAGGGCAGCCCTCAATTCACCCCTCCACTTT. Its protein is CASMRAALNSPLHF.

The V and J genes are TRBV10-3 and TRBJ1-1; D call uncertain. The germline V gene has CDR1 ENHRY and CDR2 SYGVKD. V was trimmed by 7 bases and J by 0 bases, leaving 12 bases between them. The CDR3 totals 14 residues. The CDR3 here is CAIKNHQMNTEAFF. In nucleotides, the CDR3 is TGTGCCATCAAAAACCATCAAATGAACACTGAAGCTTTCTTT.

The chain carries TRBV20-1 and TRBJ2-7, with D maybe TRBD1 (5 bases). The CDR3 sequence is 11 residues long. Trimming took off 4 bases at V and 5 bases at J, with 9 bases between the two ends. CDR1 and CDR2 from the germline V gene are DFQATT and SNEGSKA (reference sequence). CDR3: CSANQGDEQYF. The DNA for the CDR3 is TGCAGTGCTAACCAGGGTGACGAGCAGTACTTC.

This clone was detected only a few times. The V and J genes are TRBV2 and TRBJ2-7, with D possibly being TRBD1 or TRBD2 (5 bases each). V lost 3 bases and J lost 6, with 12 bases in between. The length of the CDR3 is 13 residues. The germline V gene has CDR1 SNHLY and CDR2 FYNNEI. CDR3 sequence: CASSEFGAGEQYF. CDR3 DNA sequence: TGTGCCAGCAGTGAGTTCGGGGCTGGCGAGCAGTACTTC.

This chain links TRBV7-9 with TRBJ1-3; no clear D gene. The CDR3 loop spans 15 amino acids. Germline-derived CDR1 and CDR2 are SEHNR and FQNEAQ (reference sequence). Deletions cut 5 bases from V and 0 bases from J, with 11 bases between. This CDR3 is CASSASTYSGNTIYF. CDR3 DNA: TGTGCCAGCAGCGCAAGCACCTACTCTGGAAACACCATATATTTT.

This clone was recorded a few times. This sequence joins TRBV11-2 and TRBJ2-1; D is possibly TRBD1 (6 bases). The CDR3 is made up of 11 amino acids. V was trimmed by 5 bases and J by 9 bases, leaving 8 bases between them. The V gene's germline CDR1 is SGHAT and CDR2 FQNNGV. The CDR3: CASSLRGEQFF. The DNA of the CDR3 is TGTGCCAGCAGCCTCAGGGGTGAGCAGTTCTTC. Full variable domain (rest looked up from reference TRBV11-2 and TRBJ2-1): EAGVAQSPRYKIIEKRQSVAFWCNPISGHATLYWYQQILGQGPKLLIQFQNNGVVDDSQLPKDRFSAERLKGVDSTLKIQPAKLEDSAVYLCASSLRGEQFFGPGTRLTVL.

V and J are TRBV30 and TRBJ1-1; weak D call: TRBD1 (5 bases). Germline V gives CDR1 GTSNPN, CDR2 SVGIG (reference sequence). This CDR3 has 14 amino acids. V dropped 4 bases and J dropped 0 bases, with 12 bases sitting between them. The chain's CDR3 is CAWNTGTVNTEAFF. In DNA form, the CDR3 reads TGTGCCTGGAATACCGGGACGGTGAACACTGAAGCTTTCTTT.

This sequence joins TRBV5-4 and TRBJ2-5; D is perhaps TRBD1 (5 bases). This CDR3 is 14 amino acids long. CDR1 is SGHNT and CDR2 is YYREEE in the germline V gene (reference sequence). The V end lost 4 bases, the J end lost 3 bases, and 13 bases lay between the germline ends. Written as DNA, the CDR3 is TGTGCCAGCAGCGGGGATAGGGGTGAAGAGACCCAGTACTTC. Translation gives CASSGDRGEETQYF.

Here the CDR3 DNA reads TGTGCCAGTACCACGCGTATGGGACTGATCACCGGGGAGCTGTTTTTT. Translation: CASTTRMGLITGELFF. The rearrangement joins TRBV19 to TRBJ2-2; the D gene is possibly TRBD2 (6 bases). V was cut by 7 bases and J by 4 bases, with 19 bases left in between. Germline assignment: CDR1 LNHDA and CDR2 SQIVND (reference sequence). The length of the CDR3 is 16 residues.